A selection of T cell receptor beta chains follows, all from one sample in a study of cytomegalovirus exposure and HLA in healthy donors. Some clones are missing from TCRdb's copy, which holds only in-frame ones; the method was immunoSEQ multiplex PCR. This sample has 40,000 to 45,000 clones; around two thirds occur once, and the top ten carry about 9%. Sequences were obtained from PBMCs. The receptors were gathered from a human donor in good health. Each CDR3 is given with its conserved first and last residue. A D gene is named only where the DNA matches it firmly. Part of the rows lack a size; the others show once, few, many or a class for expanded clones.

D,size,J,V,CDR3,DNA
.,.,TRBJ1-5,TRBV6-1,CASSARDGGRNQPQHF,TGTGCCAGCAGTGCCCGGGACGGGGGTCGCAATCAGCCCCAGCATTTT
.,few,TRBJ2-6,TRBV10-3,CAISDAGVYGANVLTF,TGTGCCATCAGTGATGCAGGGGTATATGGGGCCAACGTCCTGACTTTC
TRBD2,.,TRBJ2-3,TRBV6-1,CASSELAGAPQRTQYF,TGTGCCAGCAGTGAGTTAGCGGGGGCCCCTCAACGCACGCAGTATTTT
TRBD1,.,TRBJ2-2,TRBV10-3,CAISRQGTGELFF,TGTGCCATCAGCCGACAGGGAACCGGGGAGCTGTTTTTT
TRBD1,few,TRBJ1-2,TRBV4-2,CASSQDRQGSYGYTF,TGTGCCAGCAGCCAGGACCGACAGGGGAGCTATGGCTACACCTTC
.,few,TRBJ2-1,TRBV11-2,CASSSPHNEQFF,TGTGCCAGCAGCTCTCCCCACAATGAGCAGTTCTTC
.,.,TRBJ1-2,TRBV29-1,CSATDYGYTF,TGCAGCGCTACGGACTATGGCTACACCTTC
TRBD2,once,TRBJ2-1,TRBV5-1,CASSLEAGGTNEPFF,TGCGCCAGCAGCTTGGAGGCGGGGGGCACCAATGAGCCGTTCTTC
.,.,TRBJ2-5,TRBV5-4,CASSLWGAGTQYF,TGTGCCAGCAGCTTATGGGGAGCCGGGACCCAGTACTTC
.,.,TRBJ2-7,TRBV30,CAWSVSPAEQYF,TGTGCCTGGAGTGTAAGTCCCGCGGAGCAGTACTTC
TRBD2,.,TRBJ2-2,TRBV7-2,CASSLAPSGGAGGELFF,TGTGCCAGCAGCTTAGCGCCAAGCGGGGGGGCGGGCGGGGAGCTGTTTTTT
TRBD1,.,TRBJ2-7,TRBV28,CASTTTGGTYEQYF,TGTGCCAGCACCACGACAGGGGGCACCTACGAGCAGTACTTC
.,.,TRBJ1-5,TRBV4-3,CASSQDRREAQHF,TGCGCCAGCAGCCAAGATCGTAGGGAGGCCCAGCATTTT
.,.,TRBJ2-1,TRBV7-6,CASSLRGGGHEQFF,TGTGCCAGCAGCTTAAGAGGGGGGGGGCATGAGCAGTTCTTC
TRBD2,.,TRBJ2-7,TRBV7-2,CASSLVRGGYEQYF,TGTGCCAGCAGCTTAGTTCGGGGGGGCTACGAGCAGTACTTC
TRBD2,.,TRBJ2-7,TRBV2,CASRGDITYEQYF,TGTGCCAGTCGGGGGGATATAACCTACGAGCAGTACTTC
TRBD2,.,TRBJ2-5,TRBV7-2,CASSLRSGAGETQYF,TGTGCCAGCAGCTTAAGGAGCGGGGCGGGGGAGACCCAGTACTTC
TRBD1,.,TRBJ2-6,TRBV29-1,CSVEGRQTGSGANVLTF,TGCAGCGTTGAAGGCCGACAGACAGGGTCCGGGGCCAACGTCCTGACTTTC
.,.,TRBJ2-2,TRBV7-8,CASSPKKNTGELFF,TGTGCCAGCAGCCCTAAGAAGAACACCGGGGAGCTGTTTTTT
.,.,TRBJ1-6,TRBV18,CASSPVEDSPLHF,TGTGCCAGCTCACCGGTTGAGGATTCACCCCTCCACTTT
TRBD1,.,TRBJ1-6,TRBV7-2,CASSRGTGGFLSPLHF,TGTGCCAGCAGCCGAGGGACAGGGGGGTTTCTGTCACCCCTCCACTTT
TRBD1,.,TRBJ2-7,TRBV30,CAWSVYGQGDEQYF,TGTGCCTGGAGTGTATACGGACAGGGCGACGAGCAGTACTTC
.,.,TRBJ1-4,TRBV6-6,CASSFRGEEKLFF,TGTGCCAGCAGTTTCAGGGGAGAAGAAAAACTGTTTTTT
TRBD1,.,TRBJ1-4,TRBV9,CASSATGGREKLFF,TGTGCCAGCAGCGCTACAGGGGGTCGCGAAAAACTGTTTTTT
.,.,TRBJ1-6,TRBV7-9,CASSFGSRSPLHF,TGTGCCAGCAGCTTTGGTTCGAGGTCACCCCTCCACTTT
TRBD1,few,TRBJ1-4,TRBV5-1,CASSFGQGAGLGEKLFF,TGCGCCAGCAGCTTCGGACAGGGGGCGGGTTTAGGAGAAAAACTGTTTTTT
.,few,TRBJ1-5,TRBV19,CASSIVPVNQPQHF,TGTGCCAGTAGTATAGTGCCAGTCAATCAGCCCCAGCATTTT
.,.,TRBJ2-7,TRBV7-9,CASSLSSSYEQYF,TGTGCCAGCAGCTTATCGAGCTCCTACGAGCAGTACTTC
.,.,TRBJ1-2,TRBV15,CATSRDTAGDNGYTF,TGTGCCACCAGCAGAGATACAGCAGGGGACAATGGCTACACCTTC
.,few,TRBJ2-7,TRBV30,CAWSAQGYEQYF,TGTGCCTGGAGTGCACAGGGCTACGAGCAGTACTTC
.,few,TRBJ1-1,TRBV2,CASSAQGTEAFF,TGTGCCAGCAGTGCCCAGGGTACTGAAGCTTTCTTT
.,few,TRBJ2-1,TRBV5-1,CASSRDGDKPYNEQFF,TGCGCCAGCAGTAGAGACGGCGACAAACCCTACAATGAGCAGTTCTTC
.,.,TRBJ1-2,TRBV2,CASSEALGRIGYGYTF,TGTGCCAGCAGTGAAGCGCTCGGGAGGATCGGCTATGGCTACACCTTC
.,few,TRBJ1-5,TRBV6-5,CASSRQASNQPQHF,TGTGCCAGCAGCCGACAGGCAAGCAATCAGCCCCAGCATTTT
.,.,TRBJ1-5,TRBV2,CASSDSGSNQPQHF,TGTGCCAGCAGTGATTCAGGGAGCAATCAGCCCCAGCATTTT
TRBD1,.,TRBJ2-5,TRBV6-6,CASLAGTGGMETQYF,TGTGCCAGCCTCGCCGGGACAGGGGGCATGGAGACCCAGTACTTC